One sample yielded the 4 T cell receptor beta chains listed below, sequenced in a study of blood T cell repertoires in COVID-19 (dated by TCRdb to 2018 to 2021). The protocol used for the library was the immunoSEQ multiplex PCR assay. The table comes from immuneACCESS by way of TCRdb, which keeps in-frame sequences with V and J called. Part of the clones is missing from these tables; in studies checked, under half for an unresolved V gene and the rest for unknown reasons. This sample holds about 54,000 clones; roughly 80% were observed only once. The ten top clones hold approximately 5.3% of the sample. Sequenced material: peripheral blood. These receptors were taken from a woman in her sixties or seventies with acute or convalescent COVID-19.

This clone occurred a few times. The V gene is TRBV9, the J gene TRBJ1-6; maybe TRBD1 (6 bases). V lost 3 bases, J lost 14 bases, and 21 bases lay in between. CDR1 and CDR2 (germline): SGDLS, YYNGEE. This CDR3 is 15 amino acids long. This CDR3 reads CASSASGQPRVTLHF. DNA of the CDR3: TGTGCCAGCAGCGCCTCGGGACAACCTCGAGTCACCCTCCACTTT.

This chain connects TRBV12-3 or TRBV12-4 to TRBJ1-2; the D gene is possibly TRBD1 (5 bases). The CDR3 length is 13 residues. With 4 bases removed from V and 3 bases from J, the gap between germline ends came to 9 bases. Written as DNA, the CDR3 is TGTGCCAGCAGTTATGTGACAGACTATGGCTACACCTTC. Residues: CASSYVTDYGYTF.

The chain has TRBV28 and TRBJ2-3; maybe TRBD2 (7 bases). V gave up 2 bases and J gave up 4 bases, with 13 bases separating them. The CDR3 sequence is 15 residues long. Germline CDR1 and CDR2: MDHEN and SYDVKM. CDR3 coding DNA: TGTGCCAGCAGTTTAGGAGGGGGGGCGGCAGATACGCAGTATTTT. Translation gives CASSLGGGAADTQYF.

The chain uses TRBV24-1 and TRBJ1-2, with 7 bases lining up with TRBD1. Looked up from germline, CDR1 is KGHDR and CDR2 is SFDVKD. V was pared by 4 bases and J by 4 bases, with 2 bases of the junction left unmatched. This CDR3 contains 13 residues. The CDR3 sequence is CATSDTGVYGYTF. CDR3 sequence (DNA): TGTGCCACCAGTGACACAGGGGTCTATGGCTACACCTTC.